This T cell receptor (beta chain) was identified during a study of blood T cells in healthy people across ages. Trimming removed 3 bases from V and 5 bases from J; junction bases left unmatched: 6. The CDR3 length is 13 residues. Per germline, CDR1 DFQATT and CDR2 SNEGSKA (reference sequence). It was with a sample-barcoded 5' primer and a J-beta primer mix that a second PCR of about 6 to 12 cycles was run. TCRdb called the 5' RACE reads again in MiXCR, with one record for every CDR3 protein. The sample holds about 940,000 distinct CDR3 sequences, roughly 43% seen once. Sequenced material: blood. This clonotype originated in a man younger than 45 in good health. The chain employs TRBV20-1 and TRBJ2-7; 8 bases match TRBD1. The CDR3: CSASVRGPNEQYF. CDR3 nucleotides: TGCAGTGCTAGTGTCAGGGGGCCGAACGAGCAGTACTTC.